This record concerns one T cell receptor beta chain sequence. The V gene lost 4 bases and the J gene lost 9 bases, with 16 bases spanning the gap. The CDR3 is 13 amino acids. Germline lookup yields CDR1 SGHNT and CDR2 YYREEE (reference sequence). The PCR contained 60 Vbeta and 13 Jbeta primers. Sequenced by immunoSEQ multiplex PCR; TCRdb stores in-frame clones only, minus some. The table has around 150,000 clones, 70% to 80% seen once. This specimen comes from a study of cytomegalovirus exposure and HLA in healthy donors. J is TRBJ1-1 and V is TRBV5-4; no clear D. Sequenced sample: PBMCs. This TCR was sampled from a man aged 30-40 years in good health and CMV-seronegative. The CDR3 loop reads CASSPSEGGQAFF. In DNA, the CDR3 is TGTGCCAGCAGCCCCTCGGAGGGCGGCCAAGCTTTCTTT.